The rows below give T cell receptor beta chains drawn from one sample of a study of radiation and T cells in renal cell carcinoma. The protocol was immunoSEQ multiplex PCR, while the TCRdb copy is restricted to in-frame clones and leaves out a portion. The sample shows 97,000 or so clones, 80% to 90% of them seen only once. Sequenced material: blood, taken from a patient whose treatment included radiotherapy and nephrectomy. The receptors come from a man in his 60s with renal cell carcinoma. CDR3s include the opening cysteine and the closing phenylalanine or tryptophan. A D gene is named only where the DNA matches it firmly. Rows may omit the clone size; those that give it use once, few, many or a size class.

len	v_gene	d_gene	abundance	j_gene	CDR3aa	CDR3nt
16	TRBV9	TRBD2	NA	TRBJ2-2	CASSKTSGVNTGELFF	TGTGCCAGCAGCAAGACTAGCGGGGTGAACACCGGGGAGCTGTTTTTT
17	TRBV27	TRBD2	NA	TRBJ2-3	CASSFGARGGSGDTQYF	TGTGCCAGCAGTTTCGGAGCCCGGGGGGGGTCGGGAGATACGCAGTATTTT
13	TRBV2	TRBD1	NA	TRBJ2-5	CASRGQGQETQYF	TGTGCCAGCAGAGGACAGGGGCAAGAGACCCAGTACTTC
17	TRBV21-1	NA	NA	TRBJ2-3	CASSKSWRSASTDTQYF	TGTGCCAGCAGCAAATCGTGGCGGAGCGCTAGCACAGATACGCAGTATTTT
16	TRBV18	NA	NA	TRBJ2-6	CASSLHLQSRANVLTF	TGTGCCAGCTCATTACATTTACAAAGTCGGGCCAACGTCCTGACTTTC
16	TRBV6-5	TRBD2	NA	TRBJ2-7	CASSYRTSGDTYEQYF	TGTGCCAGCAGTTATAGGACTAGCGGGGATACCTACGAGCAGTACTTC
18	TRBV5-1	TRBD2	NA	TRBJ2-2	CASSFPPGGSLDTGELFF	TGCGCCAGCAGCTTCCCGCCGGGAGGGAGTCTCGACACCGGGGAGCTGTTTTTT
16	TRBV5-1	NA	NA	TRBJ2-1	CASSLIGGGVVREQFF	TGCGCCAGCAGCTTGATAGGGGGAGGGGTAGTCAGGGAGCAGTTCTTC
14	TRBV7-2	NA	NA	TRBJ2-5	CASSFRTAQETQYF	TGTGCCAGCAGCTTCCGGACAGCCCAAGAGACCCAGTACTTC
17	TRBV7-6	NA	NA	TRBJ2-7	CASSVRQDGSSSYEQYF	TGTGCCAGCAGCGTCCGGCAGGATGGTTCAAGCTCCTACGAGCAGTACTTC
18	TRBV13	NA	NA	TRBJ2-5	CASSRRQGGSLGGETQYF	TGTGCCAGCAGCCGTCGACAGGGCGGGAGCCTGGGAGGGGAGACCCAGTACTTC
14	TRBV27	NA	NA	TRBJ2-7	CASSFGRSSYEQYF	TGTGCCAGCAGTTTTGGCAGGAGCTCCTACGAGCAGTACTTC
16	TRBV10-3	TRBD1	NA	TRBJ2-6	CAISRDRGSGANVLTF	TGTGCCATCAGCCGGGACAGGGGTTCTGGGGCCAACGTCCTGACTTTC
15	TRBV14	NA	once	TRBJ2-5	CASSPMTGRQETQYF	TGTGCCAGCAGCCCCATGACAGGCCGGCAAGAGACCCAGTACTTC
14	TRBV27	TRBD2	NA	TRBJ2-5	CASSAQTSVETQYF	TGTGCCAGCAGTGCACAAACTAGCGTAGAGACCCAGTACTTC
17	TRBV5-4	TRBD1	NA	TRBJ2-5	CASSLVGQGKLQETQYF	TGTGCCAGCAGCCTGGTTGGACAGGGAAAACTCCAAGAGACCCAGTACTTC
14	TRBV10-2	NA	once	TRBJ2-5	CASSVGTFQETQYF	TGCGCCAGCAGTGTGGGGACTTTCCAAGAGACCCAGTACTTC
15	TRBV5-1	NA	NA	TRBJ2-1	CASSLAPPGYNEQFF	TGCGCCAGCAGCTTGGCCCCCCCGGGGTACAATGAGCAGTTCTTC
15	TRBV5-4	NA	NA	TRBJ1-3	CASSLVGGSGNTIYF	TGTGCCAGCAGCTTGGTGGGGGGCTCTGGAAACACCATATATTTT
14	TRBV5-1	NA	many	TRBJ2-7	CASSLEGHRYEQYF	TGCGCCAGCAGCTTGGAAGGACACCGGTACGAGCAGTACTTC
16	TRBV6-5	TRBD1	NA	TRBJ1-5	CASSYLQGRGNQPQHF	TGTGCCAGCAGTTACTTACAGGGGAGAGGCAATCAGCCCCAGCATTTT
12	TRBV7-2	NA	NA	TRBJ2-1	CASSLAPNRQFF	TGTGCCAGCAGCTTAGCGCCCAACAGGCAGTTCTTC
15	TRBV9	TRBD2	NA	TRBJ2-7	CASSPSTSGRGEQYF	TGTGCCAGCAGCCCCTCAACTAGCGGAAGGGGCGAGCAGTACTTC
13	TRBV10-3	NA	NA	TRBJ1-4	CAISADSAEKLFF	TGTGCCATCAGTGCGGACAGTGCTGAAAAACTGTTTTTT
15	TRBV15	NA	NA	TRBJ2-7	CATSRDPLPSYEQYF	TGTGCCACCAGCAGAGACCCCCTTCCCTCCTACGAGCAGTACTTC
15	TRBV11-2	TRBD2	NA	TRBJ2-7	CASSPTGGGPYEQYF	TGTGCCAGCAGCCCGACCGGGGGAGGGCCCTACGAGCAGTACTTC
19	TRBV7-2	NA	once	TRBJ2-7	CASSLDIFAGGTGAYEQYF	TGTGCCAGCAGCTTAGACATATTTGCGGGAGGGACAGGGGCGTACGAGCAGTACTTC
17	TRBV5-4	NA	NA	TRBJ1-4	CASSFSPTQGRYEKLFF	TGTGCCAGCAGCTTTAGCCCCACACAGGGCCGCTACGAAAAACTGTTTTTT
17	TRBV19	TRBD1	NA	TRBJ1-5	CASSHLRDRGPNQPQHF	TGTGCCAGTAGCCACCTCCGGGACAGGGGGCCCAATCAGCCCCAGCATTTT
16	TRBV7-8	NA	NA	TRBJ2-7	CASSPEAAILSTGQYF	TGTGCCAGCAGTCCTGAGGCGGCTATCTTATCTACAGGGCAGTACTTC
17	TRBV1	NA	NA	TRBJ2-5	CTSSQGGRTSGRETQYF	TGCACCAGCAGCCAGGGAGGGAGGACTTCCGGTCGGGAGACCCAGTACTTC
15	TRBV25-1	TRBD1	NA	TRBJ2-1	CASGPTGRSYNEQFF	TGTGCCAGCGGGCCGACAGGGCGCTCCTACAATGAGCAGTTCTTC
18	TRBV5-1	TRBD2	NA	TRBJ2-3	CASSPSPGTSGRTDTQYF	TGCGCCAGCAGCCCCAGCCCGGGGACTAGCGGGAGGACAGATACGCAGTATTTT
17	TRBV19	NA	NA	TRBJ2-7	CARVFRGDSDTPYEQYF	TGTGCCAGGGTTTTCAGGGGGGATTCAGATACACCATACGAGCAGTACTTC
13	TRBV30	NA	once	TRBJ1-2	CAWSVGSANGYTF	TGTGCCTGGAGTGTAGGTTCGGCGAACGGCTACACCTTC
15	TRBV27	NA	NA	TRBJ2-5	CASSLGGGRQETQYF	TGTGCCAGCAGTTTGGGGGGAGGCAGACAAGAGACCCAGTACTTC
14	TRBV6-1	NA	NA	TRBJ1-1	CASTPTRADTEAFF	TGTGCCAGCACCCCGACCAGGGCGGACACTGAAGCTTTCTTT
14	TRBV19	TRBD1	once	TRBJ1-1	CASNFRGLNTEAFF	TGTGCCAGTAACTTCAGGGGGCTGAACACTGAAGCTTTCTTT
14	TRBV5-1	TRBD1	once	TRBJ2-5	CASSLGDRQETQYF	TGCGCCAGCAGCTTGGGGGACAGACAAGAGACCCAGTACTTC
15	TRBV10-3	TRBD2	NA	TRBJ2-3	CAIARAGAVRDTQYF	TGTGCCATAGCTAGGGCGGGAGCTGTCAGGGATACGCAGTATTTT
15	TRBV18	TRBD1	NA	TRBJ2-7	CASSPVGTGNNEQYF	TGTGCCAGCTCACCGGTTGGGACAGGAAACAACGAGCAGTACTTC
14	TRBV7-2	TRBD1	NA	TRBJ2-7	CASSLRTGGREQYF	TGTGCCAGCAGCTTGCGGACAGGGGGACGAGAGCAGTACTTC
13	TRBV5-1	NA	NA	TRBJ1-1	CASSIDAVTEAFF	TGCGCCAGCAGTATTGATGCCGTTACTGAAGCTTTCTTT
15	TRBV19	NA	NA	TRBJ1-3	CASSIMGETGNTIYF	TGTGCCAGTAGTATAATGGGAGAAACTGGAAACACCATATATTTT
16	TRBV18	TRBD2	NA	TRBJ2-1	CASSPLAGGPLDEQFF	TGTGCCAGCTCACCACTAGCGGGAGGGCCTCTCGATGAGCAGTTCTTC
13	TRBV5-1	NA	medium-sized	TRBJ1-2	CASSLAGVGGYTF	TGCGCCAGCAGCTTGGCAGGGGTAGGCGGCTACACCTTC
17	TRBV10-2	NA	NA	TRBJ2-1	CASSESIQVSSYNEQFF	TGCGCCAGCAGTGAGTCAATACAGGTTAGCTCCTACAATGAGCAGTTCTTC
15	TRBV7-9	TRBD2	NA	TRBJ2-7	CASSSWASGLYEQYF	TGTGCCAGCAGCTCATGGGCTAGCGGGCTCTACGAGCAGTACTTC
17	TRBV7-9	TRBD1	NA	TRBJ2-3	CASSLPLNRGRADTQYF	TGTGCCAGCAGCCTTCCATTGAACAGGGGCAGAGCAGATACGCAGTATTTT
14	TRBV10-3	NA	NA	TRBJ2-3	CAIRTDSSTDTQYF	TGTGCCATCAGGACTGACAGTAGCACAGATACGCAGTATTTT